This is a list of T cell receptor beta chains from one sample in a study of human T cells and chemical hapten exposure. Via MiXCR, TCRdb re-called the RACE reads, giving one row per CDR3 protein. The sample contains some 80,000 distinct CDR3 sequences, approximately 11% of which appear only once. Material: whole blood, obtained in connection with sensitization to the hapten diphenylcyclopropenone (DPC). The origin of the receptors is a woman in her 50s with alopecia areata. Some clones in this sample may be carry-over from other donors' samples. The CDR3 runs from the conserved cysteine through the conserved F or W. The D gene is left open where the match is weak. Rows may omit the clone size; those that give it use once, few, many or a size class.

d_call j_call v_call clone_size cdr3_aa cdr3_nt
. TRBJ1-3 TRBV12-3/TRBV12-4 . CASTRPSSGNTIYF TGTGCCAGCACCCGACCCTCGAGCGGAAACACCATATATTTT
TRBD1 TRBJ1-3 TRBV7-9 . CASSSTRQGTAGNTIYF TGTGCCAGCAGCTCCACTCGACAGGGAACAGCTGGAAACACCATATATTTT
. TRBJ1-5 TRBV7-2 many CASSLVAGARSNQPQHF TGTGCCAGCAGCTTAGTGGCTGGGGCGCGGAGCAATCAGCCCCAGCATTTT
TRBD1 TRBJ2-2 TRBV7-9 many CASSRALDRAGGELFF TGTGCCAGCAGTAGAGCCTTGGACAGGGCAGGCGGGGAGCTGTTTTTT
. TRBJ1-2 TRBV29-1 few CSVEDRSGGYGYTF TGCAGCGTTGAAGATCGGTCAGGCGGCTATGGCTACACCTTC
TRBD1 TRBJ2-1 TRBV2 many CASSERGPSNEQFF TGTGCCAGCAGTGAGAGGGGGCCCTCCAATGAGCAGTTCTTC
. TRBJ1-3 TRBV11-2 many CASSLAGAGNTIYF TGTGCCAGCAGCTTAGCAGGGGCTGGAAACACCATATATTTT
TRBD2 TRBJ2-5 TRBV2 few CASNEGGPQETQYF TGTGCCAGCAACGAGGGAGGGCCTCAAGAGACCCAGTACTTC
. TRBJ2-2 TRBV29-1 few CSGRENTGELFF TGCAGCGGTAGAGAGAACACCGGGGAGCTGTTTTTT
. TRBJ2-7 TRBV28 . CASMGSAYEQYF TGTGCCAGCATGGGTTCAGCCTACGAGCAGTACTTC
. TRBJ1-2 TRBV2 many CATQGTAANYGYTF TGTGCCACCCAAGGGACGGCAGCTAACTATGGCTACACCTTC
. TRBJ1-2 TRBV12-3/TRBV12-4 many CASTLGPNYGYTF TGTGCCAGCACTCTGGGGCCTAACTATGGCTACACCTTC
. TRBJ1-1 TRBV9 few CASSGHWNTEAFF TGTGCCAGCAGCGGACATTGGAACACTGAAGCTTTCTTT
. TRBJ1-5 TRBV20-1 many CSAGGGGSNQPQHF TGCAGTGCCGGGGGAGGGGGTAGCAATCAGCCCCAGCATTTT
. TRBJ1-1 TRBV20-1 many CSARDPTGRNTEAFF TGCAGTGCTAGAGATCCCACAGGGAGGAACACTGAAGCTTTCTTT
. TRBJ1-5 TRBV20-1 many CSAKQGLTAGQPQHF TGCAGTGCTAAGCAGGGACTCACCGCGGGGCAGCCCCAGCATTTT
. TRBJ1-2 TRBV6-5 . CASAPRGSNYGYTF TGTGCCAGCGCCCCCCGGGGCAGTAACTATGGCTACACCTTC
TRBD1 TRBJ1-1 TRBV7-8 once CASSVRPGTGQGIGAFF TGTGCCAGCAGCGTCCGTCCTGGGACAGGGCAGGGAATCGGAGCTTTCTTT
. TRBJ1-1 TRBV7-2 . CATRGGRDTEAFF TGTGCCACGAGAGGGGGGCGGGACACTGAAGCTTTCTTT
. TRBJ2-3 TRBV5-4 many CASSLEDTQYF TGTGCCAGCAGCTTGGAAGATACGCAGTATTTT
. TRBJ2-5 TRBV2 many CASRNHPGQETQYF TGTGCCAGCAGGAACCACCCCGGCCAAGAGACCCAGTACTTC
. TRBJ1-2 TRBV11-2 many CASSRTTNYGYTF TGTGCCAGCAGTCGGACCACTAACTATGGCTACACCTTC
. TRBJ1-3 TRBV14 few CASSQDSRRGNTIYF TGTGCCAGCAGCCAAGACTCCAGGAGAGGAAACACCATATATTTT
TRBD1 TRBJ1-1 TRBV18 . CASSPDRVNTEAFF TGTGCCAGCTCCCCGGACAGGGTGAACACTGAAGCTTTCTTT
TRBD1 TRBJ2-6 TRBV7-9 few CASSLGQGAAGANVLTF TGTGCCAGCAGCTTGGGACAGGGGGCGGCCGGGGCCAACGTCCTGACTTTC
TRBD1 TRBJ1-3 TRBV7-2 . CASRLYRGQGNTIYF TGTGCCAGCAGACTATACAGGGGGCAGGGAAACACCATATATTTT
. TRBJ2-2 TRBV6-2/TRBV6-3 many CASSRKGTGELFF TGTGCCAGCAGCCGAAAGGGAACCGGGGAGCTGTTTTTT
. TRBJ1-6 TRBV6-5 . CASSSGTPTSTYNSPLHF TGTGCCAGCAGTTCCGGGACCCCAACTAGCACCTATAATTCACCCCTCCACTTT
. TRBJ1-3 TRBV15 few CATRGSGSGNTIYF TGTGCCACCAGAGGGTCCGGATCGGGAAACACCATATATTTT
. TRBJ1-6 TRBV4-3 many CASSQDEQVHSPLHF TGCGCCAGCAGCCAAGATGAACAGGTTCATTCACCCCTCCACTTT
. TRBJ2-7 TRBV3-1 few CASSHGPREQYF TGTGCCAGCAGCCATGGTCCTCGCGAGCAGTACTTC
. TRBJ1-1 TRBV7-8 . CASSFSVGDAPVSGRTEAFF TGTGCCAGCAGCTTTTCGGTGGGGGACGCCCCGGTGTCGGGACGCACTGAAGCTTTCTTT
. TRBJ1-1 TRBV28 . CASSSGLQGRAEAFF TGTGCCAGCAGCTCGGGGCTGCAGGGGAGGGCTGAAGCTTTCTTT
. TRBJ2-1 TRBV6-1 . CASSGLGGTNEQFF TGTGCCAGCAGTGGTCTAGGTGGGACCAATGAGCAGTTCTTC
TRBD1 TRBJ1-1 TRBV11-2 . CASSLTGTGSGTEAFF TGTGCCAGCAGCTTAACCGGGACAGGGTCTGGGACTGAAGCTTTCTTT
. TRBJ2-3 TRBV11-2 . CASRNLLGPDTQYF TGTGCCAGCCGAAATCTTCTCGGGCCAGATACGCAGTATTTT
. TRBJ2-5 TRBV28 many CASSFLETQYF TGTGCCAGCAGTTTCTTGGAGACCCAGTACTTC
. TRBJ2-4 TRBV29-1 . CSVDRLKNIQYF TGCAGCGTCGACAGACTCAAAAACATTCAGTACTTC
. TRBJ2-7 TRBV6-2/TRBV6-3 . CASSFVGYEQYF TGTGCCAGCAGCTTTGTGGGCTACGAGCAGTACTTC
. TRBJ2-2 TRBV3-1 many CASSQPPGRTPEVTGELFF TGTGCCAGCAGCCAACCCCCGGGACGGACGCCTGAGGTCACCGGGGAGCTGTTTTTT
. TRBJ2-2 TRBV7-6 many CASSREGFNTGELFF TGTGCCAGCAGCCGCGAGGGGTTCAACACCGGGGAGCTGTTTTTT
TRBD1 TRBJ2-5 TRBV24-1 many CATSDRDRDRETQYF TGTGCCACCAGTGACCGTGACAGGGACCGCGAGACCCAGTACTTC
. TRBJ2-1 TRBV10-3 few CAISEGGSYNEQFF TGTGCCATCAGTGAAGGGGGCTCCTACAATGAGCAGTTCTTC
TRBD2 TRBJ2-2 TRBV10-3 . CAIRTSGNTGELFF TGTGCCATCAGGACTAGCGGGAACACCGGGGAGCTGTTTTTT